This TCR beta chain is drawn from a study of Ad26.COV2.S vaccination and SARS-CoV-2 variants. Study-wide findings and caveats: Participants in the vaccine arm had higher spike-specific TCR breadth; placebo recipients had lower.

Indicated treatment: around 19 received Ad26.COV2.S at low or high dose, single or two shots; 5 received placebo; per-sample allocation not given. Collection of samples fell on day 63 after the first vaccine or placebo injection. This Boston cohort included adults aged 18-55 years. V was clipped by 4 bases and J by 4 bases, with 11 bases between them. The CDR3 runs to 13 residues. Germline CDR1 and CDR2: GTSNPN and SVGIG (reference sequence). To note about this clone: Antigen: not known. The same CDR3 also results from other DNA sequences found in this sample.

Sequenced by immunoSEQ multiplex PCR; TCRdb stores in-frame clones only, minus some. Here the sample spans 380,000 or so clones, around 82% being singletons. Material: peripheral blood, obtained in a trial of Ad26.COV2.S vaccine versus placebo. The chain combines TRBV30 with TRBJ1-5, with a possible D match to TRBD1 (6 bases). This receptor was obtained from a person between 18 and 65 years old who received the Ad26.COV2.S COVID-19 vaccine or a placebo. CDR3 DNA sequence: TGTGCCTGGAACCAGGGGTGGAATCAGCCCCAGCATTTT. Translating gives CAWNQGWNQPQHF.